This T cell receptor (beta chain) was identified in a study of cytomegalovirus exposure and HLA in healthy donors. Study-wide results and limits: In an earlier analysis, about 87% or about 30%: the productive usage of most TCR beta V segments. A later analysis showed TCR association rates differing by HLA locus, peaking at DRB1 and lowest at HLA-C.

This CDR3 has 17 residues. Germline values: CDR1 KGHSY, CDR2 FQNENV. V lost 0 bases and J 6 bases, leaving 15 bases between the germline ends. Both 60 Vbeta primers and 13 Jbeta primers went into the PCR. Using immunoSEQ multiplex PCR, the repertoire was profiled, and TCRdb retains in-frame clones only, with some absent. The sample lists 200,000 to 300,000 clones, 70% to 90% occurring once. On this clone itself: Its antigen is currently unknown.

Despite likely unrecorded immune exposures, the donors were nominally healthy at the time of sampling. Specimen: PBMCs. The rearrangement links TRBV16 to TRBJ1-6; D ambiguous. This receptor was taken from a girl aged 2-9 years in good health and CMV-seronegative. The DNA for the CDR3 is TGTGCCAGCAGCCAATCCCGCAGGACGCGGGTTAATTCACCCCTCCACTTT. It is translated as CASSQSRRTRVNSPLHF.